These 18 T cell receptor beta chains share one sample of origin, sequenced in a study of OX40 agonist ivuxolimab in advanced cancers. Library prep was done by the immunoSEQ multiplex PCR assay. Held by TCRdb, this immuneACCESS table contains in-frame sequences only and omits some clones. Under half of the omission traces to an unresolved V gene where checked; the cause of the rest is unknown. This sample is represented by tens of thousands of clones; 94% of them were singletons. The ten largest account for more than 10% of the sample. The input for sequencing was CD4+ or CD8+ T cells sorted from blood, taken in a trial of the OX40 agonist ivuxolimab. These receptors all come from an adult with an advanced solid tumor such as melanoma, head and neck, liver or kidney cancer.

The chain is built from TRBV9 and TRBJ2-7, with 12 bases matching TRBD2. This CDR3 spans 15 amino acids. V was pared by 0 bases and J by 2 bases, with 0 bases of the junction left unmatched. From germline, CDR1 is SGDLS and CDR2 YYNGEE. Written as DNA, the CDR3 is TGTGCCAGCAGCGTAGGACTAGCGGGAGCCTACGAGCAGTACTTC. Its protein product is CASSVGLAGAYEQYF.

This clone was counted only a few times. The chain links TRBV28 to TRBJ2-7, with TRBD2 matching 14 bases. The CDR3 spans 15 residues. Looked up from germline, CDR1 is MDHEN and CDR2 is SYDVKM. Trimming removed 7 bases from V and 5 bases from J; junction bases left unmatched: 7. CDR3 coding DNA: TGTGCCAGCACGACACCGGGACTAGCGGGAGACGAGCAGTACTTC. It specifies CASTTPGLAGDEQYF.

The gene calls are TRBV29-1 and TRBJ1-2; TRBD1 matches at 8 bases. The CDR3 sequence is 13 residues long. J lost 2 bases, V lost 1 base, and 0 bases had no gene match. The germline CDR1 and CDR2 sequences are SQVTM and ANQGSEA. DNA for the CDR3: TGCAGCGTTGAAGGGACAGGGAACTATGGCTACACCTTC. This codes for CSVEGTGNYGYTF.

This clone was counted between two and nine times. The chain has TRBV7-9 and TRBJ1-2; TRBD1 is a possible D gene (5 bases). The CDR3 extends over 11 amino acids. Trimming took 3 bases from V and 8 from J, leaving 7 bases between them. Germline V gene sequence: CDR1 SEHNR, CDR2 FQNEAQ (reference sequence). The CDR3 spells CASSFGDGYTF. DNA for the CDR3: TGTGCCAGCAGCTTCGGGGACGGCTACACCTTC.

The chain employs TRBV27 and TRBJ1-1; D uncertain. Germline V lookup: CDR1 MNHEY, CDR2 SMNVEV (reference sequence). Between the trimmed V and J ends, which lost 6 bases and 5 bases, there was a span of 10 bases. The length of the CDR3 is 12 residues. The CDR3 DNA follows: TGTGCCAGCAGCGGGTGGGGAACTGAAGCTTTCTTT. As protein: CASSGWGTEAFF.

The chain recombines TRBV6-5 with TRBJ2-1; unclear D gene. CDR1 and CDR2 (germline): MNHEY, SVGAGI. This CDR3 is built from 14 residues. V lost 0 bases and J 9 bases, leaving 12 bases between the germline ends. In nucleotides, the CDR3 is TGTGCCAGCAGTTACTCGAGTGGGGTCGGTGAGCAGTTCTTC. Protein: CASSYSSGVGEQFF.

The chain recombines TRBV7-9 with TRBJ1-3; tentative D call: TRBD1 (5 bases). The CDR3 extends over 16 amino acids. V was clipped by 5 bases and J by 0 bases, with 14 bases between them. The germline V gene encodes CDR1 SEHNR and CDR2 FQNEAQ (reference sequence). CDR3 in DNA: TGTGCCAGCAGCGACACCGGGGCGCTCTCTGGAAACACCATATATTTT. It codes for CASSDTGALSGNTIYF.

This chain uses TRBV9 with TRBJ2-2, with D hard to call. CDR1 is SGDLS, CDR2 YYNGEE, per germline. Trimming stripped 7 bases from V and 0 bases from J, with 13 bases between. This CDR3 has 15 amino acids. The CDR3 is CASASSATNTGELFF. The CDR3, as DNA: TGTGCCAGCGCCTCCAGCGCGACGAACACCGGGGAGCTGTTTTTT.

The chain carries TRBV28 and TRBJ2-1, with D possibly TRBD1 on 5 matching bases. Trimming removed 9 bases at V and 4 bases at J, with 7 bases between. Looked up from germline, CDR1 is MDHEN and CDR2 is SYDVKM. This CDR3 is 11 amino acids long. The CDR3 nucleotides read TGTGCCAGTGGGGCGTACAATGAGCAGTTCTTC. Protein sequence: CASGAYNEQFF.

This clone was observed once. This rearrangement joins TRBV11-2 to TRBJ2-1, with D perhaps assigned TRBD1 or TRBD2 (5 bases each). The CDR3 contains 17 residues. Looked up from germline, CDR1 is SGHAT and CDR2 is FQNNGV. V was trimmed by 2 bases and J by 4 bases, leaving 18 bases between them. CDR3 DNA sequence: TGTGCCAGCAGCTTACCAACGGGACGGCCCTTTTACAATGAGCAGTTCTTC. It codes for CASSLPTGRPFYNEQFF.

The chain is built from TRBV4-1 and TRBJ1-1, with 11 bases aligning to TRBD1. V dropped 7 bases and J dropped 5; count of bases not matched to a gene: 6. Germline V CDR1 and CDR2: MGHRA, YSYEKL. The length of the CDR3 is 14 residues. The CDR3 DNA sequence: TGCGCCAGCACGCTAGGACAGGGGGCGACTGAAGCTTTCTTT. It specifies CASTLGQGATEAFF.

The CDR3 protein is CASSFTGLADSYEQYF. CDR3 coding DNA: TGTGCCAGCAGCTTCACCGGACTAGCGGACTCCTACGAGCAGTACTTC. The chain has TRBV7-9 and TRBJ2-7; 10 bases are shared with TRBD2. CDR3 size: 16 residues. The ends lost 3 bases at V and 0 bases at J; junction bases unmatched: 5. Germline CDR1 is SEHNR and CDR2 is FQNEAQ (reference sequence).

The chain recombines TRBV6-1 with TRBJ2-3, with a tentative D call TRBD2 (6 bases). The CDR3 length is 14 residues. Per germline, CDR1 MNHNS and CDR2 SASEGT. Trimming pared 4 bases from V and 2 bases from J, leaving 10 bases between. The CDR3 is CASSGGVYTDTQYF. CDR3 nucleotide sequence: TGTGCCAGCAGTGGGGGGGTTTACACAGATACGCAGTATTTT.

The V call is TRBV5-6, the J call TRBJ2-2; 9 bases fit TRBD2. The germline CDR1 and CDR2 sequences are SGHDT and YYEEEE. J gave up 2 bases and V 2 bases, and 4 bases lay outside the gene matches. This CDR3 is built from 16 residues. The CDR3 is CASSLLREGNTGELFF. DNA of the CDR3: TGTGCCAGCAGCTTATTGCGGGAGGGTAACACCGGGGAGCTGTTTTTT.

This clone was seen once. This chain joins TRBV5-4 and TRBJ1-2; D is undetermined. The CDR3 is made up of 14 amino acids. CDR1 SGHNT and CDR2 YYREEE come from the germline V gene (reference sequence). Trimming removed 0 bases at V and 9 bases at J, with 15 bases between. CDR3 nucleotides: TGTGCCAGCAGCTTGGCCGGGGAGCTAAACAGCTACACCTTC. Translating gives CASSLAGELNSYTF.

This clone was counted once. The V and J genes are TRBV5-8 and TRBJ2-2, with D uncertain. The CDR3 has 13 amino acids. The V end was cut by 4 bases, the J end by 0 bases, with 4 bases between. The germline gives CDR1 SGHTS, CDR2 YDEGEE. This CDR3 reads CASSEPNTGELFF. The DNA of the CDR3 is TGTGCCAGCAGCGAGCCGAACACCGGGGAGCTGTTTTTT.

The chain joins TRBV11-3 to TRBJ2-3, with 8 bases aligning to TRBD2. The CDR3 has 15 residues. Germline V gene sequence: CDR1 SGHNT, CDR2 YENEEA. V was clipped by 4 bases and J by 3 bases; unmatched bases: 6. CDR3 residues: CASSSGTSGTDTQYF. The CDR3 DNA is TGTGCCAGCAGCTCAGGTACTAGCGGAACAGATACGCAGTATTTT.

This sequence joins TRBV28 and TRBJ2-7; D is unresolved. Germline V gives CDR1 MDHEN, CDR2 SYDVKM. The CDR3 extends over 12 amino acids. Deletions cut 1 base from V and 6 bases from J, with 7 bases between. The CDR3 loop reads CASSLFGSEQYF. CDR3 DNA sequence: TGTGCCAGCAGTTTATTTGGTTCCGAGCAGTACTTC.